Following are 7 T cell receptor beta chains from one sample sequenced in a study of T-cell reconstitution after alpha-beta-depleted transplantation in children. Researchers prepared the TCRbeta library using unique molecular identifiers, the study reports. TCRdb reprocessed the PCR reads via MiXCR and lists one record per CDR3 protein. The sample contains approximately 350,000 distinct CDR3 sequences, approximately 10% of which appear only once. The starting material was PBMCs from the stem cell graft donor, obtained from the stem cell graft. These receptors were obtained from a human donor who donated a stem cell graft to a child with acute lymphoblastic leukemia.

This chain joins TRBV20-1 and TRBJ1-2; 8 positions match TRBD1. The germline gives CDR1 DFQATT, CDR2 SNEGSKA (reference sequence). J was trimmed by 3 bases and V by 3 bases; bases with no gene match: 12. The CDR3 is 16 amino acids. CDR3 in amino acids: CSASDRGGGMDYGYTF. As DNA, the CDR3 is TGCAGTGCTAGCGACAGGGGAGGGGGTATGGACTATGGCTACACCTTC.

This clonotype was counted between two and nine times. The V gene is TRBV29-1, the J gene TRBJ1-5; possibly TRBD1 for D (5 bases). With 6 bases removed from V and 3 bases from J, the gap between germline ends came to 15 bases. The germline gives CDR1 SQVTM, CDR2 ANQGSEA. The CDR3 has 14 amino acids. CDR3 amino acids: CSVRTTGLNQPQHF. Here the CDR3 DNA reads TGCAGCGTACGTACCACAGGTCTCAATCAGCCCCAGCATTTT. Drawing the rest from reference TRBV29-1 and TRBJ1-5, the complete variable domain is SAVISQKPSRDICQRGTSLTIQCQVDSQVTMMFWYRQQPGQSLTLIATANQGSEATYESGFVIDKFPISRPNLTFSTLTVSNMSPEDSSIYLCSVRTTGLNQPQHFGDGTRLSIL.

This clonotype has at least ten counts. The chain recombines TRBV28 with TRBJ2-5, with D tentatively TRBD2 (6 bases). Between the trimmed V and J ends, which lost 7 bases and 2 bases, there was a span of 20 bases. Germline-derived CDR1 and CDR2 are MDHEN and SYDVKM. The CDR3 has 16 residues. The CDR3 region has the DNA TGTGCCAGCAACTCCGATGGTGCGGGGATTCAAGAGACCCAGTACTTC. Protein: CASNSDGAGIQETQYF.

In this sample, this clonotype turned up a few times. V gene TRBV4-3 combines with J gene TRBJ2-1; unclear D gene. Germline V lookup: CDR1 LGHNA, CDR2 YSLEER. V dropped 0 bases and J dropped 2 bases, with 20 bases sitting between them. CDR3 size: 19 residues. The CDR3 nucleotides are TGCGCCAGCAGCCAAGAGTCAGGCCCTGGGCTTGGGACCTACAATGAGCAGTTCTTC. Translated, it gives CASSQESGPGLGTYNEQFF.

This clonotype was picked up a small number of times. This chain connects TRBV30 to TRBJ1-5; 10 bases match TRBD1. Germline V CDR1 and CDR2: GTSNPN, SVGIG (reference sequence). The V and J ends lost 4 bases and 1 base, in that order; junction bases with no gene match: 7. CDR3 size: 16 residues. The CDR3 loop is CAWKGQGPWSNQPQHF. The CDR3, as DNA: TGTGCCTGGAAGGGACAGGGGCCATGGAGCAATCAGCCCCAGCATTTT.

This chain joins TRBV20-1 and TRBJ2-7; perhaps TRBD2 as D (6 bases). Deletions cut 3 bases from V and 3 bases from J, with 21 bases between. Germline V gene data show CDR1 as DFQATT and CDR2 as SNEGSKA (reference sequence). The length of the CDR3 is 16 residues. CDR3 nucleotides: TGCAGTGCTAGGGGAGCGGGTGATCGCCCCCTCTACGAGCAGTACTTC. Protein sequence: CSARGAGDRPLYEQYF.

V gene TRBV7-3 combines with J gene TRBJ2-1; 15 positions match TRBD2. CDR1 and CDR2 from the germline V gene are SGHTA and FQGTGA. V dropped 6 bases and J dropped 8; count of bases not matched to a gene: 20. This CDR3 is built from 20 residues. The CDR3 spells CASSQPPRRTSGRDYDEQFF. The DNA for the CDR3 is TGTGCCAGCAGTCAACCCCCTCGACGGACTAGCGGGAGGGATTACGATGAGCAGTTCTTC.